Given below is one T cell receptor beta chain in context. Its antigen is unknown. Repertoires were generated with immunoSEQ multiplex PCR, while TCRdb's copy carries only in-frame clones and drops some. The sample records tens of thousands of clones, 81% being singletons. The data were taken from a study of vaccination effects on CD4 cells after COVID-19. V gave up 3 bases and J gave up 8 bases, with 19 bases separating them. The CDR3 sequence is 16 residues long. Germline loops: CDR1 KGHSH, CDR2 LQKENI. Before any sequencing was done, the ViraFEST assay used viral peptide pools to expand antigen-specific CD4+ T cells. Culture proceeded for nine to eleven days, and CD4+ T cells were then isolated. Vaccine administered to participants consisted of two doses of either BNT162b2 or mRNA-1273.

The material sequenced was CD4+ T cells from PBMCs cultured with HCoV-229E spike peptides, taken after COVID-19 vaccination. The rearrangement uses TRBV18 and TRBJ1-4, with a possible D match to TRBD1 (6 bases). This sequence was found in a human donor who received a COVID-19 vaccine. The CDR3 DNA follows: TGTGCCAGCTCACCCCTACCGACAGGCGAATACGAAAAACTGTTTTTT. This encodes CASSPLPTGEYEKLFF.